This record looks at one TCR beta chain sequence and its context. The antigen remains unidentified. Individual cDNA molecules each received unique molecular identifiers attached to them. Each CDR3 protein gets one entry after TCRdb re-called the 5' RACE reads with MiXCR. The sample records some 67,000 distinct CDR3 sequences, about a tenth being singletons. This specimen belongs to a study of early T cells in non-severe SARS-CoV-2 infection. About the study: Sequenced bulk RNA came from whole blood that was unsorted, and chains were unpaired. Study-level results: Private and CD4 specificities were missed by VDJdb matching, skewed to anti-spike CD8.

J gave up 4 bases and V 4 bases, and 9 bases lay outside the gene matches. Germline V gene sequence: CDR1 MGHDK, CDR2 SYGVNS. CDR3 length: 15 residues. This specimen was whole blood, taken at baseline. The receptor was isolated from an adult who was a healthcare worker with PCR-confirmed SARS-CoV-2 infection or an uninfected control (not recorded which). The chain joins TRBV25-1 to TRBJ2-5; 7 bases map to TRBD2. The CDR3: CASSGGSYRRETQYF. CDR3 sequence (DNA): TGTGCCAGCAGTGGCGGGAGTTACCGAAGAGAGACCCAGTACTTC.